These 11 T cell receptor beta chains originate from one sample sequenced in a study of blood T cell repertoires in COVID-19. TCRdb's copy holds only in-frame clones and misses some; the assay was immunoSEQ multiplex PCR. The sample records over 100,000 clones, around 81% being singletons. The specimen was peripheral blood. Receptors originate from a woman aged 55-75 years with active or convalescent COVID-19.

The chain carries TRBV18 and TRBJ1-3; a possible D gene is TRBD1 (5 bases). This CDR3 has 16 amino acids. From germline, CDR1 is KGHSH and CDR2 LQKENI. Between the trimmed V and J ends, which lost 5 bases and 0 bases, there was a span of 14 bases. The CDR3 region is CASSEVTVLSGNTIYF. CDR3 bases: TGTGCCAGCTCAGAGGTGACAGTCCTCTCTGGAAACACCATATATTTT.

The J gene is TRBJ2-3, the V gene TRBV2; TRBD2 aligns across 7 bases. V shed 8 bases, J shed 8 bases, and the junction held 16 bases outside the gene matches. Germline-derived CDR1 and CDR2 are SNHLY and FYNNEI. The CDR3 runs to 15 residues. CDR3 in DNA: TGTGCCAGCCGAGGAGGGGCGGGAGTCACTGGTACGCAGTATTTT. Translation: CASRGGAGVTGTQYF.

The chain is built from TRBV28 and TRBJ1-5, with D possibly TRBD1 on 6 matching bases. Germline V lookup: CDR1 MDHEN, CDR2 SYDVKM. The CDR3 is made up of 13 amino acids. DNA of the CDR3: TGTGCGCTAGGGGGGGTTGGCAATCAGCCCCAGCATTTT. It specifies CALGGVGNQPQHF.

The CDR3 spells CATSETFYEQYF. CDR3 bases: TGTGCCACCAGTGAGACTTTCTACGAGCAGTACTTC. The rearrangement joins TRBV24-1 to TRBJ2-7, with D uncertain. CDR3 size: 12 residues. Germline values: CDR1 KGHDR, CDR2 SFDVKD. With 4 bases removed from V and 3 bases from J, the gap between germline ends came to 6 bases.

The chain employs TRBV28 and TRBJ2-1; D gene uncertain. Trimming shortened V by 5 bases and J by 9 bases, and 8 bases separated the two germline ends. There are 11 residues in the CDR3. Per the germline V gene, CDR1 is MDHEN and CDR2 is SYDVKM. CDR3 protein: CASSPSGEQFF. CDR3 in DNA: TGTGCCAGCAGTCCCTCGGGTGAGCAGTTCTTC.

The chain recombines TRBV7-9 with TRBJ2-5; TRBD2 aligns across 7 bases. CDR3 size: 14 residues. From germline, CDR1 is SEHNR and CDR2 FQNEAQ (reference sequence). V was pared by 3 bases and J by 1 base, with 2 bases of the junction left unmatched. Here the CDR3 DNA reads TGTGCCAGCAGCTTTGGCGGGGGCCAAGAGACCCAGTACTTC. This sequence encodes CASSFGGGQETQYF.

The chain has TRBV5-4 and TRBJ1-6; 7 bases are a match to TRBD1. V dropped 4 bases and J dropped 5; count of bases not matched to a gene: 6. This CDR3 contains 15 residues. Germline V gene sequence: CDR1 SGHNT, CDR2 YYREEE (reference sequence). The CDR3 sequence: CASSPGTADNSPLHF. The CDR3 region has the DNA TGTGCCAGCAGCCCGGGGACAGCGGATAATTCACCCCTCCACTTT.

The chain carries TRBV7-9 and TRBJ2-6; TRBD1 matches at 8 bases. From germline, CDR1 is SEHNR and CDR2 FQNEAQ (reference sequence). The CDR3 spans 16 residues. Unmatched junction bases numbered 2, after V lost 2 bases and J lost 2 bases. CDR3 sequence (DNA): TGTGCCAGCAGCTTACCACAGGGGGCTGGGGCCAACGTCCTGACTTTC. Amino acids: CASSLPQGAGANVLTF.

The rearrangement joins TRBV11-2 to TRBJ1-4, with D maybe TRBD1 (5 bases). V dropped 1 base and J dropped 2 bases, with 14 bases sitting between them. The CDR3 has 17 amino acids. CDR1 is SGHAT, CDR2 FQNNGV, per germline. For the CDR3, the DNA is TGTGCCAGCAGCTTAGTACCTCAGGGCGCGACTAATGAAAAACTGTTTTTT. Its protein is CASSLVPQGATNEKLFF.

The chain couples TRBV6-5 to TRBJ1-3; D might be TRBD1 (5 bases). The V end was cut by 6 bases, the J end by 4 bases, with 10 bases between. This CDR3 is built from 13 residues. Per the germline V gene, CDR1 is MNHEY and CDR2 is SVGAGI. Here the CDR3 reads CASSGGIGNTIYF. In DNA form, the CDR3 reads TGTGCCAGCAGCGGGGGGATAGGAAACACCATATATTTT.

The CDR3 coding sequence is TGTGCCAGCAGCGCCCTGGACAGGTTGAACACTGAAGCTTTCTTT. It codes for CASSALDRLNTEAFF. The chain has TRBV28 and TRBJ1-1; 7 bases are shared with TRBD1. Germline lookup yields CDR1 MDHEN and CDR2 SYDVKM. The CDR3 totals 15 residues. The trim removed 6 bases at V and 0 bases at J, leaving 7 bases unmatched.